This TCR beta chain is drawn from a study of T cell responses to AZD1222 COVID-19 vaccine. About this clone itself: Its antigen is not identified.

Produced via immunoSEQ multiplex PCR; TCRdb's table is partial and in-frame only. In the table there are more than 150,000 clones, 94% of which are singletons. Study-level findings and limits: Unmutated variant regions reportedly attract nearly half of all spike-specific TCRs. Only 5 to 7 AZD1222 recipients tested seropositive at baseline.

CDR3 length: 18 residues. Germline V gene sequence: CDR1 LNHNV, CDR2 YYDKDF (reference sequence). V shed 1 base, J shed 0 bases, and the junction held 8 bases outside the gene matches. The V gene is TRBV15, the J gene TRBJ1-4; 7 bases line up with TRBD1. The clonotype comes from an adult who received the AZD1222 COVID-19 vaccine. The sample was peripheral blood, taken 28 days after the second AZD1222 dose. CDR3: CATSRGVGQSSTNEKLFF. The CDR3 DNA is TGTGCCACCAGCAGAGGTGTGGGACAGTCGTCAACTAATGAAAAACTGTTTTTT.